The 32 T cell receptor beta chains below were found in one sample sequenced in a study of cytomegalovirus exposure and HLA in healthy donors. Vbeta (60) and Jbeta (13) primers were used in the PCR. Sequenced by immunoSEQ multiplex PCR; TCRdb stores in-frame clones only, minus some. Among roughly 200,000 clones listed, roughly 10% were seen once. Sequencing was carried out using PBMCs. The receptors originated from a woman aged 25-40 years in good health and CMV-seropositive.

Only a few counts were recorded for this clone. The CDR3 loop is CASSLEGVQNEKLFF. The CDR3 DNA sequence: TGCGCCAGCAGCCTGGAGGGGGTCCAAAATGAAAAACTGTTTTTT. V is TRBV5-1 and J is TRBJ1-4; D may be TRBD1 (6 bases). V shed 4 bases and J shed 5 bases, with 15 bases lying between them. Per germline, CDR1 SGHRS and CDR2 YFSETQ. The CDR3 totals 15 residues. Complete variable domain (other parts from reference TRBV5-1 and TRBJ1-4): KAGVTQTPRYLIKTRGQQVTLSCSPISGHRSVSWYQQTPGQGLQFLFEYFSETQRNKGNFPGRFSGRQFSNSRSEMNVSTLELGDSALYLCASSLEGVQNEKLFFGSGTQLSVL.

The chain has TRBV5-1 and TRBJ2-5, with D maybe TRBD1 (6 bases). CDR3 length equals 13 residues. Germline-derived CDR1 and CDR2 are SGHRS and YFSETQ. Trimming removed 5 bases at V and 5 bases at J, with 13 bases between. CDR3 residues: CASRTDRRETQYF. The CDR3 coding sequence is TGCGCCAGCAGGACCGACAGGCGTGAGACCCAGTACTTC.

In this sample, this clone turned up a few times. The gene calls are TRBV5-4 and TRBJ2-3, with D uncertain. Germline-derived CDR1 and CDR2 are SGHNT and YYREEE (reference sequence). V gave up 3 bases and J gave up 3 bases, with 11 bases separating them. The CDR3 consists of 14 residues. The CDR3 DNA sequence: TGTGCCAGCAGCTCTCGGCGAGCGACAGATACGCAGTATTTT. This codes for CASSSRRATDTQYF.

The V gene is TRBV11-2, the J gene TRBJ2-3; 7 bases are shared with TRBD2. With 0 bases clipped from V and 2 bases from J, the junction kept 11 bases outside the gene matches. The CDR3 extends over 18 amino acids. CDR1 is SGHAT, CDR2 FQNNGV, per germline. CDR3 DNA: TGTGCCAGCAGCTTAGAGTGGTCTGGGCGGGAGCCCACAGATACGCAGTATTTT. It translates to CASSLEWSGREPTDTQYF.

The rearrangement joins TRBV10-3 to TRBJ2-1, with TRBD1 matching over 9 bases. The CDR3 length is 17 residues. After removal of 0 bases from V and 2 bases from J, the junction contained 5 bases not matched to a gene. CDR1 is ENHRY and CDR2 is SYGVKD in the germline V gene. DNA of the CDR3: TGTGCCATCAGTGAGTCGGGACAGGGCCGGACCTACAATGAGCAGTTCTTC. The encoded protein is CAISESGQGRTYNEQFF.

This clone came up a few times. The chain recombines TRBV5-6 with TRBJ2-5, with D possibly matching TRBD1 (6 bases). Trimming left V 4 bases short and J 1 base short, with 14 bases between. Germline values: CDR1 SGHDT, CDR2 YYEEEE. CDR3 length: 15 amino acids. In nucleotides, the CDR3 is TGTGCCAGCAGCACTAGGGGGAAGTTCCAAGAGACCCAGTACTTC. Amino acid sequence: CASSTRGKFQETQYF.

The table lists this clone with a few counts. The rearrangement joins TRBV19 to TRBJ2-7, with D possibly matching TRBD1 (5 bases). Germline V CDR1 and CDR2: LNHDA, SQIVND (reference sequence). This CDR3 comprises 11 residues. The ends were cut back, 3 bases at V and 8 bases at J, with 8 bases in the middle. The CDR3: CASSMTDKQYF. The CDR3 DNA sequence: TGTGCCAGTAGTATGACGGACAAGCAGTACTTC.

This clone was seen only a few times. The chain's CDR3 is CASSQEWPTENTEAFF. The CDR3 bases are TGTGCCAGCAGCCAAGAATGGCCCACCGAGAACACTGAAGCTTTCTTT. The genes are TRBV4-2 and TRBJ1-1; no reliable D call. Germline loops: CDR1 LGHNA, CDR2 YNFKEQ. Between the trimmed V and J ends, which lost 0 bases and 1 base, there was a span of 12 bases. This CDR3 comprises 16 residues.

The J gene is TRBJ2-5, the V gene TRBV7-2; 9 bases map to TRBD2. From germline, CDR1 is SGHTA and CDR2 FQGNSA. V lost 1 base and J lost 4; bases outside the gene matches: 10. The CDR3 spans 17 residues. This CDR3 is CASSLGYYLAGTETQYF. In DNA, the CDR3 is TGTGCCAGCAGCTTAGGTTACTACCTAGCGGGAACAGAGACCCAGTACTTC.

This sequence joins TRBV5-4 and TRBJ2-7; D is uncertain. Germline V lookup: CDR1 SGHNT, CDR2 YYREEE (reference sequence). Trimming removed 0 bases at V and 6 bases at J, with 22 bases between. The CDR3 is 17 residues long. This CDR3 reads CASSLGLTADPLSEQYF. For the CDR3, the DNA is TGTGCCAGCAGCTTGGGACTGACGGCTGACCCGCTCAGCGAGCAGTACTTC.

This clone occurred a few times. J is TRBJ2-1 and V is TRBV4-1; 8 bases are a match to TRBD1. CDR1 MGHRA and CDR2 YSYEKL come from the germline V gene. V dropped 4 bases and J dropped 8; count of bases not matched to a gene: 13. There are 16 residues in the CDR3. CDR3 loop: CASSPSPPAGGHEQFF. CDR3 DNA sequence: TGCGCCAGCAGCCCATCCCCCCCTGCAGGGGGCCATGAGCAGTTCTTC.

V is TRBV6-6 and J is TRBJ2-3; 8 bases match TRBD2. V gave up 2 bases and J gave up 4 bases; unmatched junction bases: 5. In germline, CDR1 is MNHNY, CDR2 SVGAGI (reference sequence). CDR3 length equals 15 residues. Here the CDR3 DNA reads TGTGCCAGCAGTTACGGAGCGGGAGATCCAGATACGCAGTATTTT. This gives the protein CASSYGAGDPDTQYF.

The rearrangement uses TRBV6-6 and TRBJ2-7, with D perhaps matching TRBD2 (6 bases). CDR1 and CDR2 (germline): MNHNY, SVGAGI (reference sequence). The V end was cut by 6 bases, the J end by 5 bases, with 20 bases between. The CDR3 extends over 15 amino acids. The CDR3 DNA is TGTGCCAGCAGCCTCACCGGGACTCGAAACCACGAGCAGTACTTC. This codes for CASSLTGTRNHEQYF.

This rearrangement joins TRBV9 to TRBJ1-2; TRBD1 might be the D (6 bases). Trimming shortened V by 3 bases and J by 8 bases, and 17 bases separated the two germline ends. Germline CDR1 is SGDLS and CDR2 is YYNGEE. The CDR3 extends over 14 amino acids. This chain's CDR3 is CASSAGTLLGGYTF. The CDR3 DNA is TGTGCCAGCAGCGCCGGGACACTCCTCGGGGGCTACACCTTC.

This chain joins TRBV7-9 and TRBJ1-3; D gene uncertain. The ends were cut back, 5 bases at V and 4 bases at J, with 15 bases in the middle. The CDR3 totals 15 residues. Germline lookup yields CDR1 SEHNR and CDR2 FQNEAQ (reference sequence). CDR3 loop: CASSREAGMGNTIYF. The CDR3 DNA is TGTGCCAGCAGCCGAGAGGCGGGGATGGGAAACACCATATATTTT.

The rearrangement links TRBV10-1 to TRBJ2-2, with 8 bases fitting TRBD2. V gave up 4 bases and J gave up 4 bases; unmatched junction bases: 8. This CDR3 is built from 16 residues. Germline CDR1 WNHNN, CDR2 SYGVQD (reference sequence). CDR3 coding DNA: TGCGCCAGCAGTGCTTCCAGCGGGAGAATCACCGGGGAGCTGTTTTTT. The encoded protein is CASSASSGRITGELFF.

The table lists this clone with a few counts. The chain is built from TRBV25-1 and TRBJ2-7; D possibly corresponds to TRBD1 (6 bases). CDR1 and CDR2 from the germline V gene are MGHDK and SYGVNS. There are 12 residues in the CDR3. Trimming took 8 bases from V and 1 from J, leaving 9 bases between them. This CDR3 is CASGDISYEQYF. The CDR3 DNA sequence: TGTGCCAGCGGGGACATATCCTACGAGCAGTACTTC.

This clone was found a few times. This chain links TRBV5-1 with TRBJ2-3, with D hard to call. Germline V CDR1 and CDR2: SGHRS, YFSETQ. The V gene lost 2 bases and the J gene lost 1 base, with 14 bases spanning the gap. CDR3 size: 16 residues. The CDR3 DNA is TGCGCCAGCAGCTTTTCTCCCGTCCGCGGCACAGATACGCAGTATTTT. This gives the protein CASSFSPVRGTDTQYF.

There are a few counts of this clone. The chain has TRBV5-8 and TRBJ1-5; D is unresolved. The CDR3 length is 16 residues. The germline V and J ends were trimmed by 0 bases and 6 bases, with 16 bases remaining between them. The V gene's germline CDR1 is SGHTS and CDR2 YDEGEE. DNA for the CDR3: TGTGCCAGCAGCTTGGGGGATCTCACTGGAGGTCAGCCCCAGCATTTT. This gives the protein CASSLGDLTGGQPQHF. Full variable domain (missing parts from reference TRBV5-8 and TRBJ1-5): EAGVTQSPTHLIKTRGQQATLRCSPISGHTSVYWYQQALGLGLQFLLWYDEGEERNRGNFPPRFSGRQFPNYSSELNVNALELEDSALYLCASSLGDLTGGQPQHFGDGTRLSIL.

The chain couples TRBV15 to TRBJ2-3, with D possibly matching TRBD1 (5 bases). Trimming removed 2 bases from V and 5 bases from J, with 11 bases in between. CDR3 length: 14 residues. From germline, CDR1 is LNHNV and CDR2 YYDKDF (reference sequence). DNA for the CDR3: TGTGCCACCAGCAGATCCAGGGCGGAAGATACGCAGTATTTT. Translated, it gives CATSRSRAEDTQYF.

This clone was recorded a few times. The CDR3 nucleotides read TGCGCCAGCTCCTCGGGACTAGTCAGCCAAGAGACCCAGTACTTC. This gives the protein CASSSGLVSQETQYF. The J gene is TRBJ2-5, the V gene TRBV5-1, with TRBD2 matching over 8 bases. Unmatched junction bases numbered 9, after V lost 7 bases and J lost 1 base. Germline assignment: CDR1 SGHRS and CDR2 YFSETQ. The CDR3 covers 15 residues.

This clone was detected only a few times. The rearrangement uses TRBV29-1 and TRBJ1-3; 7 bases fit TRBD1. J lost 0 bases, V lost 5 bases, and 7 bases had no gene match. CDR3 length equals 15 residues. Germline CDR1 is SQVTM and CDR2 is ANQGSEA. The CDR3 nucleotides read TGCAGCGTTAATTCATGGGACAGCTCTGGAAACACCATATATTTT. It specifies CSVNSWDSSGNTIYF.

This clone has only a few counts. The chain couples TRBV13 to TRBJ1-1; TRBD1 is a possible D gene (5 bases). The germline V gene encodes CDR1 PRHDT and CDR2 FYEKMQ (reference sequence). This CDR3 is 12 amino acids long. V was clipped by 9 bases and J by 6 bases, with 14 bases between them. CDR3 bases: TGTGCCAGGGGGGAGCCGGGGGCTGAAGCTTTCTTT. It encodes CARGEPGAEAFF.

This chain uses TRBV25-1 with TRBJ1-1; possible D gene TRBD1, 6 bases. The CDR3 totals 13 residues. Germline loops: CDR1 MGHDK, CDR2 SYGVNS. V dropped 4 bases and J dropped 7 bases, with 13 bases sitting between them. The CDR3 reads CASSAWTEFEAFF. CDR3 nucleotides: TGTGCCAGCAGTGCATGGACAGAGTTTGAAGCTTTCTTT.

J is TRBJ1-4 and V is TRBV6-1; D possibly corresponds to TRBD1 (5 bases). The V gene lost 2 bases and the J gene lost 0 bases, with 10 bases spanning the gap. The CDR3 sequence is 16 residues long. CDR1 and CDR2 (germline): MNHNS, SASEGT. CDR3 bases: TGTGCCAGCAGTGAACAGGGTTGGGCAACTAATGAAAAACTGTTTTTT. It encodes CASSEQGWATNEKLFF.

The chain links TRBV6-5 to TRBJ2-3, with D hard to call. The CDR3 has 14 amino acids. V lost 2 bases, J lost 0 bases, and 6 bases lay in between. Germline V CDR1 and CDR2: MNHEY, SVGAGI. The CDR3 DNA sequence: TGTGCCAGCAGTTACGTGTCTAGCACAGATACGCAGTATTTT. Protein: CASSYVSSTDTQYF.

This clone occurred a few times. The chain has TRBV30 and TRBJ1-4; D remains unclear. V dropped 2 bases and J dropped 0 bases, with 19 bases sitting between them. The CDR3 length is 18 residues. The germline gives CDR1 GTSNPN, CDR2 SVGIG (reference sequence). This CDR3 reads CAWSSGRFTIATNEKLFF. Here the CDR3 DNA reads TGTGCCTGGAGTTCGGGAAGGTTTACCATAGCAACTAATGAAAAACTGTTTTTT.

The chain links TRBV7-9 to TRBJ2-3; D gene unclear. Germline V lookup: CDR1 SEHNR, CDR2 FQNEAQ (reference sequence). Deletions cut 5 bases from V and 2 bases from J, with 8 bases between. The CDR3 is 13 amino acids. CDR3 sequence: CASSPRVTDTQYF. The CDR3 DNA reads TGTGCCAGCAGCCCCCGGGTCACAGATACGCAGTATTTT.

The sample holds a few counts of this clone. V gene TRBV10-3 combines with J gene TRBJ2-3; 7 positions match TRBD1. The CDR3 spans 15 residues. Germline CDR1 and CDR2: ENHRY and SYGVKD. J gave up 1 base and V 2 bases, and 3 bases lay outside the gene matches. Here the CDR3 DNA reads TGTGCCATCAGTGAGCGACAGGGAGGCACAGATACGCAGTATTTT. It yields the protein CAISERQGGTDTQYF.

This clone was detected once. The CDR3 sequence is CARRRGDEQYF. DNA of the CDR3: TGTGCCAGGAGGAGGGGCGACGAGCAGTACTTC. The V call is TRBV9, the J call TRBJ2-5, with a weak D call TRBD2 (6 bases). The J call may be incorrect, as the DNA end agrees better with TRBJ2-7. This CDR3 spans 11 amino acids. In germline, CDR1 is SGDLS, CDR2 YYNGEE.

The rearrangement links TRBV10-2 to TRBJ1-2, with D tentatively TRBD1 (5 bases). V was shortened by 8 bases and J by 0 bases, with 10 bases between the two germline ends. This CDR3 comprises 13 residues. Per germline, CDR1 WSHSY and CDR2 SAAADI. The CDR3 DNA follows: TGCGCCAGCTCATCAGGGCCTAACTATGGCTACACCTTC. Protein: CASSSGPNYGYTF.

This clone was counted only a few times. The gene calls are TRBV5-5 and TRBJ1-4; 8 bases agree with TRBD1. The germline V gene has CDR1 SGHKS and CDR2 YYEKEE (reference sequence). V trimming: 4 bases; J trimming: 5 bases; junction bases outside the gene matches: 7. This CDR3 comprises 15 residues. CDR3 DNA: TGTGCCAGCAGCCCGTTGACAGGGGTGAATGAAAAACTGTTTTTT. Its protein is CASSPLTGVNEKLFF.